This T cell receptor beta chain was profiled in a study of blood T cell repertoires in COVID-19. V gave up 7 bases and J gave up 8 bases, with 20 bases separating them. The CDR3 is made up of 14 amino acids. CDR1 is SEHNR and CDR2 is FQNEAQ in the germline V gene (reference sequence). Clones were sequenced by immunoSEQ multiplex PCR, and TCRdb holds only the in-frame ones, with some missing. The table has 140,000 or so clones, around 80% seen once; the top ten hold around 2.1%. The V call is TRBV7-9, the J call TRBJ1-2; D perhaps matches TRBD1 (5 bases). This TCR came from a woman in her fifties or sixties with acute or convalescent COVID-19. The sequenced sample consisted of peripheral blood. CDR3 region: CASTRIRRGRGYTF. CDR3 nucleotide sequence: TGTGCCAGCACCCGGATCAGGAGGGGAAGAGGCTACACCTTC.